The T cell receptor (beta chain) under discussion was sequenced for a study of shared clonotypes between healthy human individuals. The overall study: The plates for each donor numbered three CD4 naive, three CD4 memory, two CD8 naive and one CD8 memory.

V was shortened by 5 bases and J by 0 bases, with 8 bases between the two germline ends. The CDR3 consists of 14 residues. CDR1 is KGHSH and CDR2 is LQKENI in the germline V gene. Overall study results and limits: What naive subsets generally showed was a larger estimated richness than memory subsets showed.

Using immunoSEQ multiplex PCR, the repertoire was profiled, and TCRdb retains in-frame clones only, with some absent. The table includes around 1.1 million clones, about 80% detected once. In regard to this clone: The antigen is unknown.

Sequencing was performed on memory CD4+ T cells from PBMCs. Subset: CD45RA-negative fraction. This TCR was recovered from a man aged 18 to 29 in good health. Some clones in this sample may be carry-over from other donors' samples. J is TRBJ2-1 and V is TRBV18; D might be TRBD2 (6 bases). The CDR3 sequence is CASSAGSSYNEQFF. For the CDR3, the DNA is TGTGCCAGCTCAGCGGGGAGCTCCTACAATGAGCAGTTCTTC.